The next 12 T cell receptor beta chains were all read from a single sample in a study of T cell responses to AZD1222 COVID-19 vaccine. Profiled with immunoSEQ multiplex PCR; TCRdb holds only in-frame clones, not every one. The sample carries 150,000 or so clones, about 88% recorded once. This material consisted of peripheral blood, taken on day 0 of AZD1222 vaccination. These receptors were taken from an adult in good health.

The gene calls are TRBV28 and TRBJ1-5; the match to TRBD1 covers 10 bases. The CDR3 covers 14 residues. Germline V CDR1 and CDR2: MDHEN, SYDVKM. Trimming took 10 bases from V and 5 from J; bases not matched to a gene: 8. CDR3 protein: CATKDRGLYQPQHF. DNA of the CDR3: TGTGCCACCAAAGACAGGGGGCTTTATCAGCCCCAGCATTTT.

Points on this clone: One junction end does not reproduce the germline sequence, and a read error may be involved. The rearrangement joins TRBV4-2 to TRBJ1-2; D gene unclear. CDR3 length: 15 residues. Germline loops: CDR1 LGHNA, CDR2 YNFKEQ. The CDR3 loop reads CASSQERLAVYDYTF. In DNA form, the CDR3 reads TGTGCCAGCAGCCAAGAAAGATTGGCAGTTTATGACTACACCTTC.

The CDR3 DNA reads as TGTGCCAGCAGCCCTATAAGCTCACCCCTCCACTTT. Protein product: CASSPISSPLHF. This chain joins TRBV7-2 and TRBJ1-6; D is ambiguous. The germline CDR1 and CDR2 sequences are SGHTA and FQGNSA. Trimming took off 5 bases at V and 10 bases at J, with 9 bases between the two ends. The CDR3 totals 12 residues.

This sequence joins TRBV14 and TRBJ1-2; 7 bases fit TRBD1. Unmatched junction bases numbered 6, after V lost 3 bases and J lost 2 bases. CDR1 and CDR2 (germline): SGHDN, FVKESK. The CDR3 has 15 amino acids. The CDR3 spells CASSQTQGSNYGYTF. The CDR3 coding sequence is TGTGCCAGCAGCCAGACACAGGGGTCGAACTATGGCTACACCTTC.

This sequence joins TRBV10-3 and TRBJ2-1; D could derive from TRBD1 or TRBD2 (6 bases each). Per the germline V gene, CDR1 is ENHRY and CDR2 is SYGVKD. V was trimmed by 4 bases and J by 12 bases, leaving 10 bases between them. The CDR3 has 11 residues. The CDR3 sequence is CAISAGAGQFF. In nucleotides, the CDR3 is TGTGCCATCAGTGCGGGGGCAGGGCAGTTCTTC.

The chain employs TRBV6-2 or TRBV6-3 and TRBJ1-1; possibly TRBD1 for D (6 bases). Germline assignment: CDR1 MNHEY and CDR2 SVGEGT. The CDR3 runs 16 residues. Trimming left V 4 bases short and J 1 base short, with 16 bases between. The CDR3 here is CASSSLGTTRNTEAFF. The CDR3 DNA reads TGTGCCAGCAGTTCCCTCGGGACAACGAGGAACACTGAAGCTTTCTTT.

The chain links TRBV27 to TRBJ1-5, with TRBD1 matching over 7 bases. Losses at the gene ends were 3 bases for V and 3 bases for J; bases not matched to a gene: 2. The CDR3 runs 14 residues. Germline V gene data show CDR1 as MNHEY and CDR2 as SMNVEV (reference sequence). The CDR3: CASSFTGVNQPQHF. CDR3 sequence (DNA): TGTGCCAGCAGTTTTACAGGGGTCAATCAGCCCCAGCATTTT.

This chain connects TRBV7-9 to TRBJ2-2; TRBD2 matches 12 bases. The CDR3 has 17 residues. Germline trimming cut 1 base from V and 2 bases from J; bases unmatched to any gene: 2. Germline assignment: CDR1 SEHNR and CDR2 FQNEAQ (reference sequence). The CDR3 region is CASSLGLAGANTGELFF. The CDR3 DNA reads as TGTGCCAGCAGCTTAGGACTAGCGGGGGCCAACACCGGGGAGCTGTTTTTT.

CDR3 coding DNA: TGTGCCACCAGCAGAGGAGGGACGGTGAATTCACCCCTCCACTTT. It codes for CATSRGGTVNSPLHF. The chain couples TRBV15 to TRBJ1-6, with D possibly TRBD1 on 5 matching bases. V was shortened by 1 base and J by 7 bases, with 11 bases between the two germline ends. From germline, CDR1 is LNHNV and CDR2 YYDKDF (reference sequence). The CDR3 sequence is 15 residues long.

The genes are TRBV9 and TRBJ1-4; D not certain. Germline V gives CDR1 SGDLS, CDR2 YYNGEE. V was cut by 0 bases and J by 8 bases, with 14 bases left in between. The CDR3 extends over 15 amino acids. The CDR3 is CASSVAGGVNEKLFF. CDR3 bases: TGTGCCAGCAGCGTAGCGGGAGGAGTAAACGAAAAACTGTTTTTT. Together with reference TRBV9 and TRBJ1-4, the CDR3 gives the full variable domain: DSGVTQTPKHLITATGQRVTLRCSPRSGDLSVYWYQQSLDQGLQFLIQYYNGEERAKGNILERFSAQQFPDLHSELNLSSLELGDSALYFCASSVAGGVNEKLFFGSGTQLSVL.

This chain connects TRBV15 to TRBJ1-5, with 11 bases fitting TRBD1. Germline CDR1 LNHNV, CDR2 YYDKDF (reference sequence). The CDR3 sequence is 16 residues long. V shed 2 bases, J shed 8 bases, and the junction held 8 bases outside the gene matches. The CDR3 here is CATSRPGTGGLEPQHF. Here the CDR3 DNA reads TGTGCCACCAGCAGACCCGGGACAGGGGGTTTGGAGCCCCAGCATTTT.

The chain combines TRBV27 with TRBJ1-2; D gene unclear. CDR3 size: 15 residues. Trimming pared 4 bases from V and 7 bases from J, leaving 19 bases between. Looked up from germline, CDR1 is MNHEY and CDR2 is SMNVEV (reference sequence). CDR3 bases: TGTGCCAGCAGTTCCTATCGTCTTGGGATAGGTGGCTACACCTTC. Translation: CASSSYRLGIGGYTF.